What follows are 29 T cell receptor beta chains derived from one specimen sequenced in a study of prognosis after radiotherapy for stage I lung cancer. The study amplified the TCR beta CDR3 region from genomic DNA. This amplification was carried out by two rounds of multiplex PCR. Primers targeting each individual TRBV and TRBJ gene were applied in first-round PCR. TCRdb re-analysed the multiplex PCR reads in MiXCR, keeping a single row per CDR3 protein. The table shows about 36,000 distinct CDR3 sequences, with around a third occurring only once. The starting material was PBMCs, obtained before or after stereotactic body radiation therapy (not recorded which). The source is a donor over 45 with non-small cell lung cancer.

The table lists this clonotype with many counts. The chain uses TRBV5-8 and TRBJ2-1; no clear D. The V gene's germline CDR1 is SGHTS and CDR2 YDEGEE. The CDR3 contains 13 residues. The germline V and J ends were trimmed by 5 bases and 6 bases, with 12 bases remaining between them. This CDR3 reads CASSFDGVNEQFF. As DNA, the CDR3 is TGTGCCAGCAGTTTTGACGGAGTCAATGAGCAGTTCTTC.

The CDR3 here is CASSLWSRGTNYGYTF. In nucleotides, the CDR3 is TGTGCCAGCAGCTTGTGGTCACGTGGGACAAACTATGGCTACACCTTC. The rearrangement links TRBV11-3 to TRBJ1-2, with a tentative D call TRBD1 (6 bases). The germline CDR1 and CDR2 sequences are SGHNT and YENEEA. The germline V and J ends were trimmed by 3 bases and 2 bases, with 16 bases remaining between them. The CDR3 contains 16 residues. Based on the CDR3 plus reference TRBV11-3 and TRBJ1-2, the full variable domain is EAGVVQSPRYKIIEKKQPVAFWCNPISGHNTLYWYLQNLGQGPELLIRYENEEAVDDSQLPKDRFSAERLKGVDSTLKIQPAELGDSAVYLCASSLWSRGTNYGYTFGSGTRLTVV.

This clonotype has a count of ten or more. J is TRBJ1-5 and V is TRBV9; D not certain. Trimming cost V 0 bases and J 2 bases, with 6 bases left between them. This CDR3 is 14 amino acids long. In germline, CDR1 is SGDLS, CDR2 YYNGEE. The CDR3 DNA follows: TGTGCCAGCAGCGTAGACGGGGGCAATCAGCCCCAGCATTTT. Residues: CASSVDGGNQPQHF.

This clonotype was recorded only once. The V and J genes are TRBV6-1 and TRBJ2-5, with 10 bases fitting TRBD1. From germline, CDR1 is MNHNS and CDR2 SASEGT. The CDR3 extends over 14 amino acids. The trim removed 3 bases at V and 5 bases at J, leaving 3 bases unmatched. CDR3: CASSEGQGLETQYF. As DNA, the CDR3 is TGTGCCAGCAGTGAGGGACAGGGGCTGGAGACCCAGTACTTC.

V usage is TRBV6-1 and J usage is TRBJ2-2; D is unclear. V was shortened by 5 bases and J by 4 bases, with 14 bases between the two germline ends. CDR3 size: 15 residues. CDR1 MNHNS and CDR2 SASEGT come from the germline V gene. CDR3 nucleotide sequence: TGTGCCAGCAGTCTTGACTGGTCTGGCACCGGGGAGCTGTTTTTT. It encodes CASSLDWSGTGELFF.

The chain combines TRBV24-1 with TRBJ1-2, with 9 bases identical to TRBD1. Germline CDR1 and CDR2: KGHDR and SFDVKD. V lost 3 bases, J lost 3 bases, and 13 bases stayed unmatched. The CDR3 covers 18 residues. CDR3 region: CATSDPAGTGRVDYGYTF. DNA of the CDR3: TGTGCCACCAGTGATCCAGCCGGGACAGGGAGGGTCGACTATGGCTACACCTTC.

The chain employs TRBV13 and TRBJ2-1; no clear D. V lost 1 base and J 6 bases, leaving 7 bases between the germline ends. CDR1 and CDR2 from the germline V gene are PRHDT and FYEKMQ (reference sequence). The CDR3 is 13 amino acids. The CDR3 nucleotides are TGTGCCAGCAGCTTAGTGAAGGGCAATGAGCAGTTCTTC. Translating gives CASSLVKGNEQFF. The variable domain in full, completed from reference TRBV13 and TRBJ2-1, reads AAGVIQSPRHLIKEKRETATLKCYPIPRHDTVYWYQQGPGQDPQFLISFYEKMQSDKGSIPDRFSAQQFSDYHSELNMSSLELGDSALYFCASSLVKGNEQFFGPGTRLTVL.

This clonotype was seen a few times. This chain links TRBV7-9 with TRBJ2-3; D not resolved. The CDR3 runs to 12 residues. The germline V and J ends were trimmed by 2 bases and 10 bases, with 10 bases remaining between them. CDR1 is SEHNR, CDR2 FQNEAQ, per germline (reference sequence). The CDR3 sequence is CASSLTTLSQYF. The CDR3 region has the DNA TGTGCCAGCAGCTTAACGACACTCTCGCAGTATTTT. The variable domain in full, completed from reference TRBV7-9 and TRBJ2-3, reads DTGVSQNPRHKITKRGQNVTFRCDPISEHNRLYWYRQTLGQGPEFLTYFQNEAQLEKSRLLSDRFSAERPKGSFSTLEIQRTEQGDSAMYLCASSLTTLSQYFGPGTRLTVL.

The sample holds many counts of this clonotype. The chain combines TRBV5-1 with TRBJ1-1; possibly TRBD1 for D (6 bases). Germline CDR1 reads SGHRS; CDR2 reads YFSETQ. The CDR3 runs to 13 residues. V lost 4 bases to trimming and J lost 2 bases, with 9 bases between them. The DNA of the CDR3 is TGCGCCAGCAGCGGCAGGGGCAACACTGAAGCTTTCTTT. This gives the protein CASSGRGNTEAFF.

This chain links TRBV4-2 with TRBJ2-7, with D perhaps TRBD1 (5 bases). Trimming pared 4 bases from V and 2 bases from J, leaving 18 bases between. Looked up from germline, CDR1 is LGHNA and CDR2 is YNFKEQ. This CDR3 is built from 16 residues. The CDR3 reads CASSRGIVQGPYEQYF. The DNA for the CDR3 is TGTGCCAGCAGCCGGGGTATTGTGCAGGGCCCCTACGAGCAGTACTTC.

This clonotype occurred many times. The chain links TRBV20-1 to TRBJ1-6; D not resolved. Germline V gene lookup returns CDR1 DFQATT and CDR2 SNEGSKA (reference sequence). The CDR3 runs to 12 residues. Trimming pared 7 bases from V and 2 bases from J, leaving 6 bases between. The CDR3: CSGGTYNSPLHF. CDR3 sequence (DNA): TGCAGTGGAGGGACCTATAATTCACCCCTCCACTTT.

The chain couples TRBV7-2 to TRBJ1-2, with D maybe TRBD1 (6 bases). The germline V gene encodes CDR1 SGHTA and CDR2 FQGNSA. V was cut by 5 bases and J by 4 bases, with 14 bases left in between. This CDR3 spans 14 amino acids. The CDR3 sequence is CASSPGDVGYGYTF. CDR3 sequence (DNA): TGTGCCAGCAGCCCAGGGGATGTCGGCTATGGCTACACCTTC.

This clonotype occurred a few times. A much larger clone differs from this one at a single base, so this may be a read error. Here the CDR3 reads CASSVTSSGANVQTF. The CDR3 DNA follows: TGTGCCAGCAGTGTAACGTCTTCTGGGGCCAACGTCCAGACTTTC. The chain combines TRBV6-1 with TRBJ2-6, with a weak D call TRBD1 (5 bases). The CDR3 covers 15 residues. The germline V gene has CDR1 MNHNS and CDR2 SASEGT.

This clonotype was seen many times. The rearrangement uses TRBV2 and TRBJ2-2; D unclear. This CDR3 comprises 15 residues. Germline V gene data show CDR1 as SNHLY and CDR2 as FYNNEI. The ends were cut back, 5 bases at V and 5 bases at J, with 15 bases in the middle. In nucleotides, the CDR3 is TGTGCCAGCAGTATTCGCGAGTTCGGAACCGGGGAGCTGTTTTTT. It specifies CASSIREFGTGELFF.

The sample holds many counts of this clonotype. This rearrangement joins TRBV20-1 to TRBJ1-1; D remains unclear. Germline V lookup: CDR1 DFQATT, CDR2 SNEGSKA (reference sequence). This CDR3 region has 13 residues. Trimming left V 3 bases short and J 6 bases short, with 14 bases between. The CDR3 bases are TGCAGTGCTAGTGGGTCAAGGAGGGCTGAAGCTTTCTTT. This translates into CSASGSRRAEAFF.

The chain links TRBV9 to TRBJ2-5, with 8 bases matching TRBD1. Germline V lookup: CDR1 SGDLS, CDR2 YYNGEE. Trimming cost V 6 bases and J 8 bases; bases outside gene matches: 15. The CDR3 totals 15 residues. The CDR3 loop reads CASIPGDRGGDTQYF. The CDR3 coding sequence is TGTGCCAGCATCCCCGGCGACAGGGGCGGGGATACCCAGTACTTC.

The V and J genes are TRBV5-5 and TRBJ2-3; 7 nucleotides align to TRBD2. V lost 9 bases and J lost 1; bases outside the gene matches: 11. The CDR3 spans 15 residues. Germline V gene data show CDR1 as SGHKS and CDR2 as YYEKEE (reference sequence). The CDR3 region has the DNA TGTGCCATCATCTCCCGGAGCGGGGGCACAGATACGCAGTATTTT. It codes for CAIISRSGGTDTQYF.

This clonotype occurred many times. This chain joins TRBV7-9 and TRBJ1-2; D ambiguous. In germline, CDR1 is SEHNR, CDR2 FQNEAQ (reference sequence). The CDR3 consists of 13 residues. The V gene lost 5 bases and the J gene lost 0 bases, with 7 bases spanning the gap. The CDR3 DNA reads TGTGCCAGCAGCCCGCTGGCTAACTATGGCTACACCTTC. This codes for CASSPLANYGYTF.

Remarks on this clonotype: A far larger clone differs by one base, so this is likely a read error. The V and J genes are TRBV5-6 and TRBJ2-3; the D call may be TRBD1 or TRBD2 (6 bases each). V lost 2 bases to trimming and J lost 3 bases, with 19 bases between them. Germline CDR1 is SGHDT and CDR2 is YYEEEE. This CDR3 has 17 residues. In nucleotides, the CDR3 is TGTGCCAGCAGCTTAAAGACTGGGGGGCGGATGACAGATACGCAGTATTTT. Protein sequence: CASSLKTGGRMTDTQYF.

This sequence joins TRBV6-2 or TRBV6-3 and TRBJ2-3, with 7 bases fitting TRBD2. The CDR3 runs 16 residues. The germline V gene encodes CDR1 MNHEY and CDR2 SVGEGT. V shed 7 bases, J shed 2 bases, and the junction held 12 bases outside the gene matches. The CDR3 bases are TGTGCCAGCATTAGTACTATCGGGGGGTACACAGATACGCAGTATTTT. Protein: CASISTIGGYTDTQYF.

This clonotype was observed many times. The gene calls are TRBV3-1 and TRBJ1-2; D unclear. The CDR3 is made up of 13 amino acids. Germline lookup yields CDR1 LGHDT and CDR2 YNNKEL (reference sequence). With 1 base removed from V and 4 bases from J, the gap between germline ends came to 7 bases. The CDR3 bases are TGTGCCAGCAGCCAAGGACGGACCTATGGCTACACCTTC. It is translated as CASSQGRTYGYTF.

The chain uses TRBV3-1 and TRBJ1-4; 7 bases are shared with TRBD1. There are 16 residues in the CDR3. Unmatched junction bases numbered 7, after V lost 1 base and J lost 5 bases. Germline V gene sequence: CDR1 LGHDT, CDR2 YNNKEL (reference sequence). The CDR3 region has the DNA TGTGCCAGCAGCCAAGGGCCGGGACAGCCCAATGAAAAACTGTTTTTT. Protein sequence: CASSQGPGQPNEKLFF.

The V and J genes are TRBV11-1 and TRBJ1-1, with 9 bases lining up with TRBD1. Per germline, CDR1 SGHAT and CDR2 FQDESV (reference sequence). This CDR3 comprises 15 residues. Trimming at V came to 4 bases and at J to 4 bases, leaving 7 bases not matched to a gene. CDR3 protein: CASSSGTGTGTEAFF. CDR3 coding DNA: TGTGCCAGCAGCTCTGGGACAGGGACGGGCACTGAAGCTTTCTTT.

This clonotype was seen at least ten times. This chain uses TRBV11-2 with TRBJ1-1, with TRBD1 identical over 9 bases. The CDR3 has 13 residues. Per the germline V gene, CDR1 is SGHAT and CDR2 is FQNNGV. V dropped 5 bases and J dropped 6; count of bases not matched to a gene: 4. The CDR3: CASSRQGGPEAFF. DNA of the CDR3: TGTGCCAGCAGCAGACAGGGGGGGCCTGAAGCTTTCTTT.

To note about this clonotype: This may come from a read error, since a much larger clone is one base off. This sequence joins TRBV10-3 and TRBJ2-3, with D tentatively TRBD1 or TRBD2 (5 bases each). Germline CDR1 is ENHRY and CDR2 is SYGVKD. The CDR3 covers 14 residues. The V end was cut by 5 bases, the J end by 5 bases, with 14 bases between. The CDR3, as DNA: TGTGCCATCAGTTCCGGGGCGAGCGAAGATACGCAGTATTTT. It translates to CAISSGASEDTQYF.

This clonotype was seen repeatedly, ten times or more. The rearrangement links TRBV12-3 or TRBV12-4 to TRBJ1-4, with a tentative D call TRBD1 (5 bases). V was pared by 1 base and J by 11 bases, with 20 bases between. The CDR3 totals 16 residues. The CDR3 bases are TGTGCCAGCAGTTTAGATGTAGGGGCCGGGGCATCGAAACTGTTTTTT. Translating gives CASSLDVGAGASKLFF.

There are many counts of this clonotype. The genes are TRBV20-1 and TRBJ1-5, with no clear D. This CDR3 spans 13 amino acids. CDR1 and CDR2 from the germline V gene are DFQATT and SNEGSKA (reference sequence). With 3 bases removed from V and 3 bases from J, the gap between germline ends came to 9 bases. CDR3 region: CSARTVNNQPQHF. In DNA form, the CDR3 reads TGCAGTGCTAGGACGGTAAACAATCAGCCCCAGCATTTT.

Many counts were recorded for this clonotype. The chain uses TRBV7-8 and TRBJ2-7; D may be TRBD2 (6 bases). The CDR3 sequence is 13 residues long. V lost 5 bases and J lost 2, with 10 bases in between. CDR1 SGHVS and CDR2 FQNEAQ come from the germline V gene. The CDR3 sequence is CASSPRTTYEQYF. In nucleotides, the CDR3 is TGTGCCAGCAGCCCTCGGACTACCTACGAGCAGTACTTC.

This clonotype has at least ten counts. This chain links TRBV6-2 or TRBV6-3 with TRBJ2-1; 10 bases agree with TRBD1. This CDR3 comprises 12 residues. Germline loops: CDR1 MNHEY, CDR2 SVGEGT. V dropped 8 bases and J dropped 6; count of bases not matched to a gene: 1. CDR3 loop: CASGTGVNEQFF. For the CDR3, the DNA is TGTGCCAGCGGGACAGGGGTCAATGAGCAGTTCTTC.